This is a list of T cell receptor beta chains from one sample in a study of CD8 T cells in Susac syndrome. TCRdb reprocessed the immunoSEQ multiplex PCR reads via MiXCR and lists one record per CDR3 protein. This table holds hundreds of thousands of distinct CDR3 sequences, approximately 85% found once. The sequenced sample consisted of CD8+ T cells from PBMCs. Source of these receptors: a human donor with multiple sclerosis. Both conserved end residues are part of each CDR3.

V gene,J gene,CDR3 protein
TRBV7-2,TRBJ1-5,CASSLGGGPYQPQHF
TRBV20-1,TRBJ2-7,CSALLERGSEQYF
TRBV7-2,TRBJ2-7,CASSEQGYYEQYF
TRBV12-3/TRBV12-4,TRBJ1-5,CASTRGTGQGYSNQPQHF
TRBV5-4,TRBJ2-3,CASSLEGISADTQYF
TRBV12-3/TRBV12-4,TRBJ2-3,CASSDGTDTQYF
TRBV19,TRBJ2-1,CASSIGAGGSNNEQFF
TRBV6-1,TRBJ1-1,CASSVTTLGADTEAFF
TRBV27,TRBJ1-1,CASSVGGGTALFTDIYTEAFF
TRBV12-3/TRBV12-4,TRBJ2-3,CASQQGAADTQYF
TRBV12-3/TRBV12-4,TRBJ2-1,CASSLSGSIVHEQFF
TRBV29-1,TRBJ1-1,CSVPQGATEAFF
TRBV3-1,TRBJ1-1,CASSQGGTMNTEAFF
TRBV11-2,TRBJ2-2,CASSLDRWGGGELFF
TRBV12-3/TRBV12-4,TRBJ2-5,CASSPPYQYQETQYF
TRBV29-1,TRBJ2-7,CSVLTDSAGSPYEQYF
TRBV7-9,TRBJ1-1,CASSQVPAGQGTEAFF
TRBV7-6,TRBJ1-6,CASSLVGTDPLRSPLHF
TRBV5-6,TRBJ2-1,CASSLETAGDYNEQFF
TRBV7-9,TRBJ2-7,CASSLTDRDHEQYF
TRBV23-1,TRBJ2-2,CASSQDSGAPTGELFF
TRBV12-3/TRBV12-4,TRBJ2-1,CASSPALAGVYNEQFF
TRBV12-3/TRBV12-4,TRBJ1-5,CASSLEIRGNQPQHF
TRBV28,TRBJ2-7,CASKTGGPSYEQYF
TRBV2,TRBJ2-2,CASEGGANTGELFF
TRBV7-9,TRBJ1-2,CASSAISGTDGYTF
TRBV14,TRBJ2-3,CASSQEPTGISTDTQYF
TRBV27,TRBJ2-2,CASSYGGMRELFF
TRBV4-2,TRBJ2-5,CASSLGLLWGQGQETQYF
TRBV28,TRBJ2-2,CASKQDPTGELFF
TRBV12-5,TRBJ2-7,CASGTGEHYEQYF
TRBV5-4,TRBJ1-2,CASSVTALYGYTF
TRBV12-3/TRBV12-4,TRBJ1-1,CASRMGGAGIEAFF
TRBV7-8,TRBJ2-7,CASSSNPLGGYEQYF
TRBV6-1,TRBJ2-3,CASSLAGTQYF
TRBV27,TRBJ1-1,CASYGPEAFF
TRBV27,TRBJ2-7,CASSLSQQSSGYEQYF
TRBV4-1,TRBJ2-5,CASSQGSSGGGETQYF
TRBV5-4,TRBJ2-7,CASSLVAGGREEYEQYF
TRBV6-2/TRBV6-3,TRBJ1-2,CASSSTPGQENYGYTF
TRBV5-1,TRBJ2-1,CASSLEQGVNNEQFF
TRBV20-1,TRBJ2-7,CSARSSGRNSYEQYF
TRBV4-1,TRBJ2-2,CASSGLRGNTGELFF
TRBV4-1,TRBJ2-1,CASSQNRNEQFF
TRBV19,TRBJ1-2,CATLHTLPENYGYTF
TRBV6-1,TRBJ2-7,CASSEPGTGIDEQYF
TRBV11-2,TRBJ1-5,CASSPGGAPGQPQHF
TRBV27,TRBJ2-7,CASSLSAQGARNEQYF
TRBV4-1,TRBJ1-5,CASSPSGEGQPQHF
TRBV4-1,TRBJ1-1,CASSKKPGQRNTEAFF
TRBV27,TRBJ2-2,CASSFLGTRANTGELFF
TRBV25-1,TRBJ1-4,CASSEFGGITNEKLFF